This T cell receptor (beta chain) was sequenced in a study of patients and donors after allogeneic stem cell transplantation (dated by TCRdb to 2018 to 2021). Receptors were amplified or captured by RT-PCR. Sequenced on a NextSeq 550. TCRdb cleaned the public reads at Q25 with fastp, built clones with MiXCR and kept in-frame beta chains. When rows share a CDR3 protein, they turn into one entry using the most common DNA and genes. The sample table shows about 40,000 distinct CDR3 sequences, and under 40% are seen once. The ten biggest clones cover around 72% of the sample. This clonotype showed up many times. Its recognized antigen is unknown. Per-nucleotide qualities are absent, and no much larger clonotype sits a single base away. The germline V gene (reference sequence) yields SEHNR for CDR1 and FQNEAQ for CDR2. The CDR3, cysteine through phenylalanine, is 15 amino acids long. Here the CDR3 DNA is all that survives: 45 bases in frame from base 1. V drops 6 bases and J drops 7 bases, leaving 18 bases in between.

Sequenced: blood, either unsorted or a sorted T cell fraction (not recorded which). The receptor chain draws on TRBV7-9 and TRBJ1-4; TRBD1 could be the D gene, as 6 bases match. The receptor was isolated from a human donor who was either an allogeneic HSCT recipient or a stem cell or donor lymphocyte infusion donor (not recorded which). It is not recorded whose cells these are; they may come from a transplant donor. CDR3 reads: CASSSQDSRIEKLFF. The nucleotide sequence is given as TGTGCCAGCAGTTCACAGGACAGTCGGATTGAAAAACTGTTTTTT.